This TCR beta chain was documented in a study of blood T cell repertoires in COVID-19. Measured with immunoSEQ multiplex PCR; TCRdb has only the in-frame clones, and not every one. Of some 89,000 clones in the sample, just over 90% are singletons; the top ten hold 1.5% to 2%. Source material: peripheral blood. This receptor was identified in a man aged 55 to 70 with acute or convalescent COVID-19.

CDR3 amino acids: CASSPGTGVSYGYTF. CDR3 DNA sequence: TGTGCCAGTAGTCCCGGGACAGGGGTGAGCTATGGCTACACCTTC. The chain couples TRBV19 to TRBJ1-2; 10 bases line up with TRBD1. CDR1 is LNHDA, CDR2 SQIVND, per germline (reference sequence). This CDR3 spans 15 amino acids. V was clipped by 5 bases and J by 4 bases; unmatched bases: 7.